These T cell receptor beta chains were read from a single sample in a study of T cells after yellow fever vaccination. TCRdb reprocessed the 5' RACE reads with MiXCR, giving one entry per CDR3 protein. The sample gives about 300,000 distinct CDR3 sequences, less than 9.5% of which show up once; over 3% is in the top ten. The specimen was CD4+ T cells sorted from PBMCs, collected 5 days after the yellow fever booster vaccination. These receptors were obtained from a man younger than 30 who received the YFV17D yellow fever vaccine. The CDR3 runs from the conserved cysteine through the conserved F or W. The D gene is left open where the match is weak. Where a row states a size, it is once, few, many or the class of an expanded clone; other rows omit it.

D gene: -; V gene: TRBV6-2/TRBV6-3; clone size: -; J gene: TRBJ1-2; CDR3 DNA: TGTGCCAGCAGTTACCGGGACCGTTTTCTTTATGGCTACACCTTC; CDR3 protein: CASSYRDRFLYGYTF
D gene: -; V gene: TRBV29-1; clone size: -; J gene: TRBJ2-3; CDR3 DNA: TGCAGCGTTTCGTTTGGGCAGGGGAATGGAGATACGCAGTATTTT; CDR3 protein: CSVSFGQGNGDTQYF
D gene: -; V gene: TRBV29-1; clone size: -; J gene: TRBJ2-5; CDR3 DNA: TGCAGCGTTGAGGCAGGGAGGGGGGAGACCCAGTACTTC; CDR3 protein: CSVEAGRGETQYF
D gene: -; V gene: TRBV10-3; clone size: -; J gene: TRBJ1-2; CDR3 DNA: TGTGCCATCAGTGAGCCGGGGGGCCGCTATGGCTACACCTTC; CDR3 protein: CAISEPGGRYGYTF
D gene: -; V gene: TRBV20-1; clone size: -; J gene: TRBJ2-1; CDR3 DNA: TGCAGTGCAACGCCCCCGGGGACCATCAATGAGCAGTTCTTC; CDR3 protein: CSATPPGTINEQFF
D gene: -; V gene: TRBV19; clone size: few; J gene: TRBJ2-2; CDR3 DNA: TGTGCCAGTCAAAAGGGCGGATTCACCGGGGAGCTGTTTTTT; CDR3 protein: CASQKGGFTGELFF
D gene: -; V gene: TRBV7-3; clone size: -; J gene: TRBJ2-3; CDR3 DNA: TGTGCCAGCAGCTCCCCAGATAGCACGCAGTATTTT; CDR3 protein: CASSSPDSTQYF
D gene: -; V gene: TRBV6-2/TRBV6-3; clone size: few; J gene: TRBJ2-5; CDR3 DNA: TGTGCCAGCGGTTACGCAGAGACCCAGTACTTC; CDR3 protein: CASGYAETQYF
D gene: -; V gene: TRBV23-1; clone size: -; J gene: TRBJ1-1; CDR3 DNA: TGCGCCAGCAGTCGCAACTCTGGGCACCCGATCGAGAACACTGAAGCTTTCTTT; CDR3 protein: CASSRNSGHPIENTEAFF
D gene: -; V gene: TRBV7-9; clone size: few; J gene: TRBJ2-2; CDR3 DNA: TGTGCCAGCGAATCCTCGGGGGAGCTGTTTTTT; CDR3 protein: CASESSGELFF
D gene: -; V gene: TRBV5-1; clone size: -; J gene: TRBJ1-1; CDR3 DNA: TGCGCCAGCAGCTTTACGGGACTGAACACTGAAGCTTTCTTT; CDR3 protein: CASSFTGLNTEAFF
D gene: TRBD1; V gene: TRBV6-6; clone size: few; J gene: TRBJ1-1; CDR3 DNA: TGTGCCAGCAGCAGGGGGTCAGGGGGCGGCGTAAGTGCTTTCTTT; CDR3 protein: CASSRGSGGGVSAFF
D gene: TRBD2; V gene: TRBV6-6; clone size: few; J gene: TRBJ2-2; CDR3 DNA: TGTGCCAGCAGCCCTACTCAGGGAACTCTAGCGGTCGGGGAGCTGTTTTTT; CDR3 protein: CASSPTQGTLAVGELFF
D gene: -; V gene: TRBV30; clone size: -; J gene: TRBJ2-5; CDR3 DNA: TGTGCCTGGAGTGCAGGGGTAAGACGGAAGGGAGAGACCCAGTACTTC; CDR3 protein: CAWSAGVRRKGETQYF
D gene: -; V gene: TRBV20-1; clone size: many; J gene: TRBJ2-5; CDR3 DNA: TGCAGTGCTAATGGCCGCGCACAAGAGACCCAGTACTTC; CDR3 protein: CSANGRAQETQYF
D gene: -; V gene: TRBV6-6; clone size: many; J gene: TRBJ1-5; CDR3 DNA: TGTGCCAGCAGTTATGACCGTGGCGTGGCGGGACCCCAGCCCTCCAATGACCAGCCCCAGCATTTT; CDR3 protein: CASSYDRGVAGPQPSNDQPQHF
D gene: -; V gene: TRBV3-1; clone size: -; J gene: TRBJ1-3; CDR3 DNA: TGTGCCAGCAGCCGCTCCCTTCTGAGAGACAATACTGGAAACACCATATATTTT; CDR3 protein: CASSRSLLRDNTGNTIYF
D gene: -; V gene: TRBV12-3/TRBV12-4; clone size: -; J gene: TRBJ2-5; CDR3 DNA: TGTGCCAGCAGTTTTAGGGGGGTTGTCTTTTCAGAGACCCAGTACTTC; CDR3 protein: CASSFRGVVFSETQYF
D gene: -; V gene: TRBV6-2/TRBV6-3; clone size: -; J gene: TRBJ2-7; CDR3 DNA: TGTGCCAGCAGTTACCCAGAATACGAGCAGTACTTC; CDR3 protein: CASSYPEYEQYF
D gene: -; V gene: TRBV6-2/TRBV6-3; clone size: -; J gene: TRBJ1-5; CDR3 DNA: TGTGCCAGCAGTTCCAGGACAAATCAGCCCCAGCATTTT; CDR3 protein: CASSSRTNQPQHF
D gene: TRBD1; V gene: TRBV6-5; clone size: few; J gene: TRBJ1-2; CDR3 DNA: TGTGCCAGCAACCAGGGGGCGAGTCGGGGCTATGGCTACACCTTC; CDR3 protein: CASNQGASRGYGYTF
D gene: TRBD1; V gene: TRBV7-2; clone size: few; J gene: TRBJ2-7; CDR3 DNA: TGTGCCAGCAGCGTCGGGACAGGGGGCCAGCAGTACTTC; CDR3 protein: CASSVGTGGQQYF
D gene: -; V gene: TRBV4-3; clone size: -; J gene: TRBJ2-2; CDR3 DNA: TGCGCCAGCAGCCAATTGCGGGACAGACTAACCGGGGAGCTGTTTTTT; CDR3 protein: CASSQLRDRLTGELFF
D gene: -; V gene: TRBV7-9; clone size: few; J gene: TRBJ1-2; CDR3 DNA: TGTGCCAGCAGCCAAGACCCGGGGACACTTAATTATGGCTACACCTTC; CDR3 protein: CASSQDPGTLNYGYTF
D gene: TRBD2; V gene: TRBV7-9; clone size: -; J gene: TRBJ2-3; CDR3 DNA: TGTGCCAGCAGCGCTGGACTAGCACCAGATACGCAGTATTTT; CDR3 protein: CASSAGLAPDTQYF
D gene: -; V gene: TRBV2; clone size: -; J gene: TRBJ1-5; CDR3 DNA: TGTGCCAGCAGTGAGGCTGGGCCCCAGCATTTT; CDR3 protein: CASSEAGPQHF
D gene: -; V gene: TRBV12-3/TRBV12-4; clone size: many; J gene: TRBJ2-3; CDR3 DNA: TGTGCCAGCACAGATACGCAGTATTTT; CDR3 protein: CASTDTQYF
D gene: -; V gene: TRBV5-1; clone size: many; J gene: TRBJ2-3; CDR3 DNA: TGCGCCAGCAACGACCCGGGCAGCCAAGATACGCAGTATTTT; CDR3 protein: CASNDPGSQDTQYF
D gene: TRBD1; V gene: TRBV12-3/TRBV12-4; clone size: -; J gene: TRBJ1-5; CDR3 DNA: TGTGCCAGCAGTTCGCGACAGGGGGCCTACCAGCCCCAGCATTTT; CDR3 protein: CASSSRQGAYQPQHF
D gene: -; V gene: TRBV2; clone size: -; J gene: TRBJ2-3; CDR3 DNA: TGTGCCAGCACCCGGAGCGGGGGGACAGGAACAGATACGCAGTATTTT; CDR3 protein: CASTRSGGTGTDTQYF
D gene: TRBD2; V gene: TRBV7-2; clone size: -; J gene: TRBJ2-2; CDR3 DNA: TGTGCCAGCAGCCCAGATGGGACTAGCGCCTCACTGGGGGAGCTGTTTTTT; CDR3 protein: CASSPDGTSASLGELFF
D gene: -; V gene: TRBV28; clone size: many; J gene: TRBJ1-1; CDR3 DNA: TGTGCCAGCAGTGTTAGCACTGAAGCTTTCTTT; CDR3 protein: CASSVSTEAFF
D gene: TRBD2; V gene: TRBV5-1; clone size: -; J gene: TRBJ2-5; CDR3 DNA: TGCGCCAGCAGCTTCGTTCTAGCGGGGGAAGAGACCCAGTACTTC; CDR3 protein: CASSFVLAGEETQYF